Each of the 15 T cell receptor beta chains below was sequenced from the same sample in a study of cytomegalovirus exposure and HLA in healthy donors. In the PCR, 60 Vbeta and 13 Jbeta primers were used. The data were produced by immunoSEQ multiplex PCR, yet TCRdb's version contains in-frame clones alone and is incomplete. The table lists 130,000 to 150,000 clones, around two thirds of them singletons, with 4.3% in the top ten. Sequencing was performed on PBMCs. The receptor set was obtained from a man aged 18 to 30 in good health and CMV-seropositive.

This clone occurred a few times. V is TRBV6-5 and J is TRBJ2-7; D may be TRBD2 (5 bases). CDR1 MNHEY and CDR2 SVGAGI come from the germline V gene. This CDR3 is built from 15 residues. V was pared by 0 bases and J by 6 bases, with 15 bases between. CDR3 residues: CASSYSTTSVGEQYF. The CDR3 DNA reads as TGTGCCAGCAGTTACTCGACTACCTCGGTGGGCGAGCAGTACTTC.

The V gene is TRBV6-5, the J gene TRBJ2-7; possible D gene TRBD2, 5 bases. Germline CDR1 and CDR2: MNHEY and SVGAGI. V lost 5 bases to trimming and J lost 0 bases, with 8 bases between them. The CDR3 spans 13 residues. The CDR3, as DNA: TGTGCCAGCAGTATGGGGAGCTCCTACGAGCAGTACTTC. Protein sequence: CASSMGSSYEQYF.

This clone has just a few counts. The chain couples TRBV5-1 to TRBJ2-6; no definite D call. V was shortened by 3 bases and J by 0 bases, with 7 bases between the two germline ends. There are 15 residues in the CDR3. Germline V gene data show CDR1 as SGHRS and CDR2 as YFSETQ. CDR3 loop: CASSYRSSGANVLTF. CDR3 DNA: TGCGCCAGCAGCTATCGTAGCTCTGGGGCCAACGTCCTGACTTTC.

The chain couples TRBV29-1 to TRBJ2-7, with 8 bases matching TRBD2. Germline-derived CDR1 and CDR2 are SQVTM and ANQGSEA. The trim removed 6 bases at V and 4 bases at J, leaving 8 bases unmatched. The CDR3 consists of 13 residues. CDR3 residues: CSVLGGVRYEQYF. As DNA, the CDR3 is TGCAGCGTGCTCGGGGGGGTAAGGTACGAGCAGTACTTC.

This chain links TRBV19 with TRBJ2-3; 10 nucleotides match TRBD2. The CDR3 extends over 16 amino acids. CDR1 is LNHDA, CDR2 SQIVND, per germline (reference sequence). The J segment lost 5 bases and the V segment lost 3 bases, leaving 8 bases of the junction unmatched. CDR3: CASSIHLAGAGDTQYF. CDR3 in DNA: TGTGCCAGTAGTATCCATCTAGCGGGGGCTGGAGATACGCAGTATTTT.

This clone appeared once. J is TRBJ2-5 and V is TRBV6-5, with D perhaps being TRBD1 or TRBD2 (5 bases each). The J call may be mistaken, given a closer DNA end match to TRBJ2-7. Germline CDR1 is MNHEY and CDR2 is SVGAGI. This CDR3 contains 15 residues. The CDR3 spells CASSYSTYGGYEQYF. CDR3 bases: TGTGCCAGCAGTTACTCGACGTATGGGGGCTACGAGCAGTACTTC.

The genes are TRBV7-6 and TRBJ2-7; 7 bases agree with TRBD1. CDR3 size: 14 residues. V shed 1 base and J 3 bases; nucleotides not matched to a gene: 3. Looked up from germline, CDR1 is SGHVS and CDR2 is FNYEAQ. The CDR3 DNA follows: TGTGCCAGCAGCTTAGGGTCAGGGGGCTACGAGCAGTACTTC. It is translated as CASSLGSGGYEQYF. The complete variable domain, with remaining parts taken from reference TRBV7-6 and TRBJ2-7, reads GAGVSQSPRYKVTKRGQDVALRCDPISGHVSLYWYRQALGQGPEFLTYFNYEAQQDKSGLPNDRFSAERPEGSISTLTIQRTEQRDSAMYRCASSLGSGGYEQYFGPGTRLTVT.

This sequence joins TRBV25-1 and TRBJ2-7; D remains unclear. V lost 6 bases and J 2 bases, leaving 11 bases between the germline ends. In germline, CDR1 is MGHDK, CDR2 SYGVNS. The CDR3 has 13 residues. Here the CDR3 reads CASRASTTYEQYF. The DNA of the CDR3 is TGTGCCAGCAGGGCCTCTACTACCTACGAGCAGTACTTC.

The CDR3 loop reads CASSDGRNTEAFF. The CDR3 nucleotides read TGTGCCAGCAGTGACGGGAGGAACACTGAAGCTTTCTTT. V usage is TRBV6-1 and J usage is TRBJ1-1; D not resolved. The CDR3 extends over 13 amino acids. V shed 3 bases and J shed 1 base, with 6 bases lying between them. In germline, CDR1 is MNHNS, CDR2 SASEGT.

The chain recombines TRBV19 with TRBJ2-7; D perhaps matches TRBD2 (6 bases). CDR3 size: 14 residues. V lost 6 bases, J lost 4 bases, and 16 bases lay in between. Germline V gene sequence: CDR1 LNHDA, CDR2 SQIVND (reference sequence). The CDR3 DNA reads as TGTGCCAGTAGCCGAATGGGGGGAAGGTACGAGCAGTACTTC. Encoded protein: CASSRMGGRYEQYF. Looking up the rest from reference TRBV19 and TRBJ2-7 gives the full variable domain: DGGITQSPKYLFRKEGQNVTLSCEQNLNHDAMYWYRQDPGQGLRLIYYSQIVNDFQKGDIAEGYSVSREKKESFPLTVTSAQKNPTAFYLCASSRMGGRYEQYFGPGTRLTVT.

As regards this clone: Likely a read error: the CDR3 ends without its conserved phenylalanine or tryptophan. The gene calls are TRBV4-3 and TRBJ2-3; D gene unclear. The CDR3 length is 17 residues. V was clipped by 0 bases and J by 0 bases, with 13 bases between them. The germline gives CDR1 LGHNA, CDR2 YSLEER. The CDR3 spells CASSQELGGTSTDTQYV. The CDR3, as DNA: TGCGCCAGCAGCCAAGAACTCGGTGGCACTAGCACAGATACGCAGTATGTT.

V and J are TRBV7-2 and TRBJ1-1; D unresolved. Germline values: CDR1 SGHTA, CDR2 FQGNSA. V gave up 7 bases and J gave up 1 base, with 13 bases separating them. The CDR3 spans 14 residues. CDR3 nucleotide sequence: TGTGCCAGCACCTCCCAGATCGCGAACACTGAAGCTTTCTTT. Translating gives CASTSQIANTEAFF.

The chain employs TRBV19 and TRBJ2-3, with 7 bases aligning to TRBD1. Germline V gene sequence: CDR1 LNHDA, CDR2 SQIVND (reference sequence). Germline trimming cut 4 bases from V and 3 bases from J; bases unmatched to any gene: 4. This CDR3 comprises 14 residues. The CDR3 sequence is CASSTDRETDTQYF. In DNA, the CDR3 is TGTGCCAGTAGTACCGACAGGGAAACAGATACGCAGTATTTT. Using reference TRBV19 and TRBJ2-3 for the parts outside the CDR3, the full variable domain is DGGITQSPKYLFRKEGQNVTLSCEQNLNHDAMYWYRQDPGQGLRLIYYSQIVNDFQKGDIAEGYSVSREKKESFPLTVTSAQKNPTAFYLCASSTDRETDTQYFGPGTRLTVL.

The rearrangement uses TRBV4-1 and TRBJ2-1; D not certain. With 0 bases removed from V and 9 bases from J, the gap between germline ends came to 9 bases. CDR3 length: 13 amino acids. Germline CDR1 MGHRA, CDR2 YSYEKL. CDR3 in amino acids: CASSQDIRGEQFF. In DNA form, the CDR3 reads TGCGCCAGCAGCCAAGATATAAGAGGTGAGCAGTTCTTC.

The rearrangement uses TRBV7-9 and TRBJ2-7; D might be TRBD1 (5 bases). CDR1 and CDR2 (germline): SEHNR, FQNEAQ (reference sequence). V gave up 5 bases and J gave up 2 bases, with 13 bases separating them. The CDR3 length is 14 residues. CDR3: CASSTTDSPYEQYF. The CDR3 DNA follows: TGTGCCAGCAGCACAACTGACAGCCCCTACGAGCAGTACTTC.